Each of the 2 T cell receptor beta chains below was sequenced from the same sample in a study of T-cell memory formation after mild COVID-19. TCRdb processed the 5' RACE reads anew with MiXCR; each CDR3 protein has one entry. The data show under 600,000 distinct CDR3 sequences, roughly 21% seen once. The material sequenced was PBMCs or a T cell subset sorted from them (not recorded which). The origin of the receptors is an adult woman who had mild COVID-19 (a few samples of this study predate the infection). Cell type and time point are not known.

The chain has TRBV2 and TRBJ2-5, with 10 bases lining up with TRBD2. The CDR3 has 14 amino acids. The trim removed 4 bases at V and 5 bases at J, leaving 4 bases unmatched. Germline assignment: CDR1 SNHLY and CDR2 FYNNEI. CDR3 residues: CASSVGLADETQYF. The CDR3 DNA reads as TGTGCCAGCAGTGTCGGACTAGCGGACGAGACCCAGTACTTC.

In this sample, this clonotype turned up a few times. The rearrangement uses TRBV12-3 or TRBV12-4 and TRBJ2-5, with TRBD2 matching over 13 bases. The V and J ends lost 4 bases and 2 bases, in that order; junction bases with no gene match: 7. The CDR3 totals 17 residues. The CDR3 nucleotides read TGTGCCAGCAGTTCAACGGGGACTAGCGGGGCACAAGAGACCCAGTACTTC. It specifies CASSSTGTSGAQETQYF.